This is a list of T cell receptor beta chains from one sample in a study of T cell repertoires in cytomegalovirus infection. TCRdb called the reads again in MiXCR, with one record for every CDR3 protein. The data contain about 830,000 distinct CDR3 sequences, about 33% of them singletons. Their target antigens are unknown. The specimen comprised cultured CD8+ T cells from PBMCs, sampled from culture after CMV antigen stimulation. The source of these receptors is a human donor in good health (CMV status not recorded). Some clones in this sample may be carry-over from other donors' samples. Both conserved end residues are part of each CDR3. Each record gives: CDR3 DNA, CDR3 protein, clone size, D gene, V gene, CDR3 length, J gene. D genes are given only for firm matches. Size values are once, few and many counts, or a class for expanded clones, and some rows have none.

CDR3 DNA: TGTGCCAGCAGCCTATGGGAGGGTCCGGACACTGAAGCTTTCTTT; CDR3 protein: CASSLWEGPDTEAFF; clone size: NA; D gene: NA; V gene: TRBV7-6; CDR3 length: 15; J gene: TRBJ1-1
CDR3 DNA: TGTGCCAGCAGCTCGGCAGGGTTCAATCAGCCCCAGCATTTT; CDR3 protein: CASSSAGFNQPQHF; clone size: NA; D gene: NA; V gene: TRBV6-2/TRBV6-3; CDR3 length: 14; J gene: TRBJ1-5
CDR3 DNA: TGTGCCAGCAGTGACCGGACTAACACCGGGGAGCTGTTTTTT; CDR3 protein: CASSDRTNTGELFF; clone size: NA; D gene: NA; V gene: TRBV6-4; CDR3 length: 14; J gene: TRBJ2-2
CDR3 DNA: TGCGCCAGCAGCCCGTCGGACAGGGGGACCTACGAGCAGTACTTC; CDR3 protein: CASSPSDRGTYEQYF; clone size: NA; D gene: TRBD1; V gene: TRBV4-3; CDR3 length: 15; J gene: TRBJ2-7
CDR3 DNA: TGTGCCAGCAGTTACTTGGGGACAGGGAACGAGCAGTACTTC; CDR3 protein: CASSYLGTGNEQYF; clone size: few; D gene: TRBD1; V gene: TRBV6-5; CDR3 length: 14; J gene: TRBJ2-7
CDR3 DNA: TGTGCCAGCAGCCCGGACGGGGGACTGAACACTGAAGCTTTCTTT; CDR3 protein: CASSPDGGLNTEAFF; clone size: NA; D gene: NA; V gene: TRBV3-1; CDR3 length: 15; J gene: TRBJ1-1
CDR3 DNA: TGTGCCAGCAGTTACAATGTGTACAATGAGCAGTTCTTC; CDR3 protein: CASSYNVYNEQFF; clone size: few; D gene: NA; V gene: TRBV6-5; CDR3 length: 13; J gene: TRBJ2-1
CDR3 DNA: TGTGCCACCAGCAGAGATTTGGGGACAGGGATCGAGCAGTTCTTC; CDR3 protein: CATSRDLGTGIEQFF; clone size: few; D gene: TRBD1; V gene: TRBV15; CDR3 length: 15; J gene: TRBJ2-1
CDR3 DNA: TGTGCCAGCAGCTCCGGGACTAGCGGGGGAGAAGAGCAGTACTTC; CDR3 protein: CASSSGTSGGEEQYF; clone size: NA; D gene: TRBD2; V gene: TRBV11-2; CDR3 length: 15; J gene: TRBJ2-7
CDR3 DNA: TGCAGTGCCCGAACAGGGAGGAACACTGAAGCTTTCTTT; CDR3 protein: CSARTGRNTEAFF; clone size: few; D gene: NA; V gene: TRBV20-1; CDR3 length: 13; J gene: TRBJ1-1
CDR3 DNA: TGTGCCAGCAGTTTCTATGGGTCAAATTCACCCCTCCACTTT; CDR3 protein: CASSFYGSNSPLHF; clone size: NA; D gene: NA; V gene: TRBV27; CDR3 length: 14; J gene: TRBJ1-6
CDR3 DNA: TGTGCCAGCAGTTCACCTGAGACAGGGGGCGAAGTAAGGCAGTTCTTC; CDR3 protein: CASSSPETGGEVRQFF; clone size: NA; D gene: TRBD1; V gene: TRBV27; CDR3 length: 16; J gene: TRBJ2-1
CDR3 DNA: TGCGCCAGCAGCCCCGAGCTAGCGGGCTCCTACGAGCAGTACTTC; CDR3 protein: CASSPELAGSYEQYF; clone size: few; D gene: TRBD2; V gene: TRBV4-1; CDR3 length: 15; J gene: TRBJ2-7
CDR3 DNA: TGTGCCAGCAGCTTAGGAGCGGTGATACGTCGTCTCTCGGACAATGAGCAGTTCTTC; CDR3 protein: CASSLGAVIRRLSDNEQFF; clone size: many; D gene: NA; V gene: TRBV7-2; CDR3 length: 19; J gene: TRBJ2-1
CDR3 DNA: TGTACCAGCAGTTTAGGCGGCTACGAGCAGTACTTC; CDR3 protein: CTSSLGGYEQYF; clone size: NA; D gene: NA; V gene: TRBV12-3/TRBV12-4; CDR3 length: 12; J gene: TRBJ2-7
CDR3 DNA: TGTGCCAGTAGTTCAACGGACAGACCGACCGGGGAGCTGTTTTTT; CDR3 protein: CASSSTDRPTGELFF; clone size: NA; D gene: NA; V gene: TRBV19; CDR3 length: 15; J gene: TRBJ2-2
CDR3 DNA: TGTGCCAGCACCTGGGCGACGGGGGAAAAACTGTTTTTT; CDR3 protein: CASTWATGEKLFF; clone size: NA; D gene: NA; V gene: TRBV7-9; CDR3 length: 13; J gene: TRBJ1-4
CDR3 DNA: TGCAGTGCCCCCTCACAAAGGGTTTACGAGCAGTACTTC; CDR3 protein: CSAPSQRVYEQYF; clone size: NA; D gene: NA; V gene: TRBV20-1; CDR3 length: 13; J gene: TRBJ2-7
CDR3 DNA: TGTGCCAGCAGCTGGGATTCCTATGGCTACACCTTC; CDR3 protein: CASSWDSYGYTF; clone size: few; D gene: NA; V gene: TRBV7-9; CDR3 length: 12; J gene: TRBJ1-2
CDR3 DNA: TGTGCCAGCAGTTTATCGATGGGGGAAAGGATGAACACTGAAGCTTTCTTT; CDR3 protein: CASSLSMGERMNTEAFF; clone size: few; D gene: NA; V gene: TRBV27; CDR3 length: 17; J gene: TRBJ1-1
CDR3 DNA: TGTGCCAGCAGTTCGACAGGGCCCCCTCGGTACGGGCAGTACTTC; CDR3 protein: CASSSTGPPRYGQYF; clone size: NA; D gene: TRBD1; V gene: TRBV5-6; CDR3 length: 15; J gene: TRBJ2-7
CDR3 DNA: TGTGCCAGCAGTTACTCGAGTTCAAGGGACAGAAATGGCTACACCTTC; CDR3 protein: CASSYSSSRDRNGYTF; clone size: NA; D gene: TRBD1; V gene: TRBV6-6; CDR3 length: 16; J gene: TRBJ1-2
CDR3 DNA: TGTGCCAGCAGCGATCCGGGAGCTAATCAGCCCCAGCATTTT; CDR3 protein: CASSDPGANQPQHF; clone size: few; D gene: NA; V gene: TRBV7-9; CDR3 length: 14; J gene: TRBJ1-5
CDR3 DNA: TGTGCCAGCAGCTCTCCGGGGGGCGACAGTCACAATGAGCAGTTCTTC; CDR3 protein: CASSSPGGDSHNEQFF; clone size: many; D gene: NA; V gene: TRBV7-8; CDR3 length: 16; J gene: TRBJ2-1
CDR3 DNA: TGCGCCAGCAGCCAAGACCCCATCGGTGAGCACCAGCATTTT; CDR3 protein: CASSQDPIGEHQHF; clone size: NA; D gene: NA; V gene: TRBV4-3; CDR3 length: 14; J gene: TRBJ1-5
CDR3 DNA: TGTGCCAGCAGCACAAACAGGGGGCAAGCTTTCTTT; CDR3 protein: CASSTNRGQAFF; clone size: few; D gene: TRBD1; V gene: TRBV7-9; CDR3 length: 12; J gene: TRBJ1-1
CDR3 DNA: TGTGCCAGCAAGGCAGCCGGTTATTCACCCCTCCACTTT; CDR3 protein: CASKAAGYSPLHF; clone size: few; D gene: NA; V gene: TRBV6-5; CDR3 length: 13; J gene: TRBJ1-6
CDR3 DNA: TGTGCCACCAGCTCCCACAGGGACCCCAGAAGCAGTGAGCAGTTCTTC; CDR3 protein: CATSSHRDPRSSEQFF; clone size: NA; D gene: NA; V gene: TRBV15; CDR3 length: 16; J gene: TRBJ2-1
CDR3 DNA: TGTGCCAGCAGCTTAGGTCCCACTAGGCATGGCTACACCTTC; CDR3 protein: CASSLGPTRHGYTF; clone size: few; D gene: NA; V gene: TRBV11-2; CDR3 length: 14; J gene: TRBJ1-2
CDR3 DNA: TGTGCCAGCGACAGGGGGACAGGGAGATCCTACAATGAGCAGTTCTTC; CDR3 protein: CASDRGTGRSYNEQFF; clone size: NA; D gene: TRBD1; V gene: TRBV7-9; CDR3 length: 16; J gene: TRBJ2-1
CDR3 DNA: TGTGCCAGCAGTTACTCGGCAGGAGATCACCACTACGAGCAGTACTTC; CDR3 protein: CASSYSAGDHHYEQYF; clone size: many; D gene: NA; V gene: TRBV6-5; CDR3 length: 16; J gene: TRBJ2-7
CDR3 DNA: TGTGCCAGCAGCAGACAGGGGCCCAGGAACAATGAGCAGTTCTTC; CDR3 protein: CASSRQGPRNNEQFF; clone size: NA; D gene: TRBD1; V gene: TRBV7-9; CDR3 length: 15; J gene: TRBJ2-1
CDR3 DNA: TGTGCCATCAGTAGCGGGGACTACAATGAGCAGTTCTTC; CDR3 protein: CAISSGDYNEQFF; clone size: NA; D gene: TRBD2; V gene: TRBV10-3; CDR3 length: 13; J gene: TRBJ2-1
CDR3 DNA: TGTGCCAGCATTTGGACAGGACTGAACACTGAAGCTTTCTTT; CDR3 protein: CASIWTGLNTEAFF; clone size: NA; D gene: TRBD1; V gene: TRBV7-3; CDR3 length: 14; J gene: TRBJ1-1